The rows below give T cell receptor beta chains drawn from one sample of a study of blood T cell repertoires in COVID-19. Clones were read by immunoSEQ multiplex PCR, and TCRdb kept only the in-frame ones, dropping some. This table holds 250,000 to 400,000 clones, roughly 90% found once. The sequenced material came from PBMCs or T cells enriched from blood (not recorded which). Receptors originate from a man aged 55-75 years who had recovered from COVID-19. The conserved cysteine and the conserved F or W are not part of the CDR3 here. Each record gives: V gene, CDR3 protein.

TRBV19,ASSKRTGTTYNEQF
TRBV5-5,ASSFQGWTEAF
TRBV5-1,ASSQGANQPQH
TRBV19,ASSIRGGDYEQY
TRBV6-1,ASSEYPTGMRYEQY
TRBV5-6,ASSGGGYQPQH
TRBV9,ASSSTDLPPGAQY
TRBV3-1/TRBV3-2,ASRVTGRNNSPLH
TRBV6-1,ASSERAWWASGQETQY
TRBV6-5,ASRPPGTGKAF
TRBV30,AWSVGVTEAF
TRBV12-2,ASRLTSGSYEQY
TRBV5-1,ASSSGTSGSRRGTGELF
TRBV6-5,ASGPDRYYNSPLH
TRBV6-2/TRBV6-3,ASSYGTGRAGELF
TRBV6-5,ASSYSSWESSRGYT
TRBV5-6,ASSSNYGYT
TRBV19,ASSATGLARSTDTQY
TRBV28,ASSYPGGIQY
TRBV19,ASSQGGLATYNEQF
TRBV28,ASSLPGAGNTIY
TRBV6-5,ASRPTGMNSPLH
TRBV5-1,ASSWTSGTYEQY